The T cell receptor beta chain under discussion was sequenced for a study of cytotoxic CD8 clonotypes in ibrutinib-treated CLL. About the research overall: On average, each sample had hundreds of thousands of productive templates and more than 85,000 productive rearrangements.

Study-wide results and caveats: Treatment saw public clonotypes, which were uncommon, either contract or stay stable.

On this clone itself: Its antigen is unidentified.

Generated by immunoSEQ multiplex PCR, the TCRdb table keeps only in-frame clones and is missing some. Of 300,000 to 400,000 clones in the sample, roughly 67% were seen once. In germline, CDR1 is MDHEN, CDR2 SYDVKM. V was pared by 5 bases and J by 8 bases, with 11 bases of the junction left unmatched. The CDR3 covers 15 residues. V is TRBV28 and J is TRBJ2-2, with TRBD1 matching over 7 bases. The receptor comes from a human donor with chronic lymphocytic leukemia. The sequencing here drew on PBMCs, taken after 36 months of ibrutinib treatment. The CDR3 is CASSPPGQESGELFF. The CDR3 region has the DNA TGTGCCAGCAGTCCCCCAGGACAGGAATCAGGGGAGCTGTTTTTT.